This is a list of T cell receptor beta chains from one sample in a study of T cell responses to AZD1222 COVID-19 vaccine. The data were produced by immunoSEQ multiplex PCR, yet TCRdb's version contains in-frame clones alone and is incomplete. This sample has around 150,000 clones, with 88% found just once. The sequencing here drew on peripheral blood, taken on day 0 of AZD1222 vaccination. These receptors all stem from an adult in good health. CDR3s include the opening cysteine and the closing phenylalanine or tryptophan. The D gene is left open where the match is weak. Expanded clones get a size class; other rows say once, few or many, or leave the size out.

abundance,d_gene,j_gene,v_gene,CDR3aa,CDR3nt
-,TRBD1,TRBJ1-1,TRBV6-5,CASSYGQGVNTEAFF,TGTGCCAGCAGTTACGGACAGGGGGTGAACACTGAAGCTTTCTTT
once,-,TRBJ2-3,TRBV7-8,CASSPNLSTDTQYF,TGTGCCAGCAGCCCTAACTTGAGCACAGATACGCAGTATTTT
many,-,TRBJ1-6,TRBV7-8,CASSPAPRPDSPLHF,TGTGCCAGCAGCCCCGCGCCCAGGCCGGATTCACCCCTCCACTTT
once,-,TRBJ1-2,TRBV7-9,CASSLLTSEGGYTF,TGTGCCAGCAGCTTACTGACTTCAGAGGGTGGCTACACCTTC
-,TRBD1,TRBJ1-2,TRBV7-9,CASSTPGQGSGGYTF,TGTGCCAGCAGTACTCCCGGACAGGGATCCGGGGGCTACACCTTC
-,-,TRBJ1-2,TRBV28,CASRTANNYGYTF,TGTGCCAGCAGGACAGCAAACAACTATGGCTACACCTTC
once,TRBD1,TRBJ1-1,TRBV7-9,CASSARQGVSEAFF,TGTGCCAGCAGCGCCAGACAGGGGGTCTCTGAAGCTTTCTTT
-,TRBD2,TRBJ2-1,TRBV19,CASRREGLPYNEQFF,TGTGCCAGTAGAAGGGAGGGACTACCATACAATGAGCAGTTCTTC
-,-,TRBJ1-5,TRBV30,CAWSGAVSNQPQHF,TGTGCCTGGAGTGGGGCAGTTAGCAATCAGCCCCAGCATTTT
once,-,TRBJ1-6,TRBV6-5,CASSYSQGRNSPLHF,TGTGCCAGCAGTTACTCCCAGGGGAGGAATTCACCCCTCCACTTT
-,-,TRBJ1-2,TRBV21-1,CASGPRGYTF,TGTGCCAGCGGACCCCGGGGCTACACCTTC
-,-,TRBJ2-7,TRBV2,CASSEAGQNGRYEQYF,TGTGCCAGCAGTGAAGCGGGGCAGAATGGGCGCTACGAGCAGTACTTC
-,-,TRBJ1-1,TRBV7-8,CASSQRTRGDTEAFF,TGTGCCAGCAGCCAAAGGACTCGGGGAGACACTGAAGCTTTCTTT
-,TRBD1,TRBJ2-7,TRBV18,CASSLGQDSYEQYF,TGTGCCAGCTCATTGGGACAGGACTCCTACGAGCAGTACTTC
-,-,TRBJ2-1,TRBV19,CASSMGGGRRSYNEQFF,TGTGCCAGTAGTATGGGGGGCGGGCGGCGCTCCTACAATGAGCAGTTCTTC
-,-,TRBJ1-6,TRBV7-2,CASSSKPTGKGYNSPLHF,TGTGCCAGCAGCTCGAAGCCTACAGGGAAAGGATATAATTCACCCCTCCACTTT
-,TRBD2,TRBJ2-7,TRBV4-3,CASSQETSGIREQYF,TGCGCCAGCAGCCAAGAGACTAGCGGGATCCGGGAGCAGTACTTC
-,TRBD1,TRBJ2-7,TRBV5-1,CASSSDRVQYF,TGCGCCAGCAGTTCGGACAGGGTGCAGTACTTC
-,TRBD1,TRBJ2-1,TRBV19,CASRLTGGIYNEQFF,TGTGCCAGCCGATTGACAGGGGGCATCTACAATGAGCAGTTCTTC
-,-,TRBJ2-1,TRBV27,CASSLFGGFYNEQFF,TGTGCCAGCAGTTTATTCGGCGGTTTCTACAATGAGCAGTTCTTC
-,-,TRBJ1-1,TRBV30,CASGGPRVSEAFF,TGTGCCTCGGGAGGACCGCGTGTCTCTGAAGCTTTCTTT
-,-,TRBJ1-4,TRBV4-2,CASSLIAEGEKLFF,TGTGCCAGCAGCCTTATCGCGGAAGGTGAAAAACTGTTTTTT
-,-,TRBJ1-3,TRBV16,CASSQSPGSGNTIYF,TGTGCCAGCAGCCAATCCCCCGGGAGCGGAAACACCATATATTTT
-,TRBD1,TRBJ1-4,TRBV27,CASSLRVGQGAGGEKLFF,TGTGCCAGCAGTTTAAGAGTGGGACAGGGGGCGGGAGGTGAAAAACTGTTTTTT
-,TRBD2,TRBJ2-7,TRBV5-4,CASSPAPRAGGYEQYF,TGTGCCAGCAGCCCAGCCCCTCGGGCGGGAGGTTACGAGCAGTACTTC
-,-,TRBJ1-1,TRBV7-8,CASSILTGNTEAFF,TGTGCCAGCAGCATCCTGACGGGGAACACTGAAGCTTTCTTT
-,-,TRBJ1-5,TRBV19,CASNQGNQPQHF,TGTGCCAGTAATCAGGGTAACCAGCCCCAGCATTTT
-,-,TRBJ1-6,TRBV24-1,CATSRGVNNSPLHF,TGTGCCACCAGTAGGGGCGTAAATAATTCACCCCTCCACTTT
-,-,TRBJ2-1,TRBV6-1,CASSEENPGNEQFF,TGTGCCAGCAGCGAAGAAAACCCCGGGAATGAGCAGTTCTTC
-,TRBD1,TRBJ1-2,TRBV3-1/TRBV3-2,CASSQGPGTDHRVYGYTF,TGTGCCAGCAGCCAAGGACCCGGGACAGACCACCGGGTCTATGGCTACACCTTC
-,-,TRBJ2-1,TRBV7-9,CASSARGNEQFF,TGTGCCAGCAGCGCCCGGGGGAATGAGCAGTTCTTC
-,-,TRBJ2-7,TRBV3-1/TRBV3-2,CASSQGTGQDYYEQYF,TGTGCCAGCAGCCAAGGGACTGGACAGGACTACTACGAGCAGTACTTC
-,TRBD1,TRBJ1-2,TRBV19,CASTARRGQGASYTF,TGTGCCAGTACCGCGCGTCGGGGACAGGGGGCAAGCTACACCTTC
-,-,TRBJ1-1,TRBV30,CAGGLTEAFF,TGTGCCGGCGGACTGACTGAAGCTTTCTTT
-,-,TRBJ1-5,TRBV7-8,CASSLGRVGQPQHF,TGTGCCAGCAGCTTAGGCAGGGTCGGTCAGCCCCAGCATTTT
-,-,TRBJ1-5,TRBV6-2/TRBV6-3,CASSARWFRDGDQPQHF,TGTGCCAGCAGTGCCCGTTGGTTCAGGGATGGGGATCAGCCCCAGCATTTT
-,-,TRBJ2-5,TRBV11-1,CASSAVSGGGYETQYF,TGTGCCAGCAGCGCAGTTAGCGGAGGAGGTTACGAGACCCAGTACTTC
-,-,TRBJ2-1,TRBV19,CASSIRDGEQFF,TGTGCCAGTAGTATCAGGGACGGTGAGCAGTTCTTC
-,TRBD1,TRBJ1-2,TRBV28,CASSFRDRDFYGYTF,TGTGCCAGCAGTTTCCGTGACAGGGACTTCTATGGCTACACCTTC
-,-,TRBJ1-2,TRBV6-2/TRBV6-3,CASNPRGSYGYTF,TGTGCCAGCAACCCACGGGGGTCCTATGGCTACACCTTC
once,-,TRBJ1-1,TRBV9,CASSPRTALNTEAFF,TGTGCCAGCAGCCCCCGGACCGCCTTGAACACTGAAGCTTTCTTT
-,-,TRBJ1-4,TRBV5-1,CASGFTNEKLFF,TGCGCCAGCGGATTCACTAATGAAAAACTGTTTTTT
-,TRBD1,TRBJ1-5,TRBV6-2/TRBV6-3,CASSYYQGGQPQHF,TGTGCCAGCAGTTACTACCAGGGGGGACAGCCCCAGCATTTT
once,-,TRBJ2-3,TRBV28,CASRPGGGSTDTQYF,TGTGCCAGCAGACCAGGGGGGGGAAGCACAGATACGCAGTATTTT
-,TRBD1,TRBJ1-1,TRBV3-1/TRBV3-2,CASSPTIRDREAFF,TGTGCCAGCAGCCCGACAATTCGGGACAGGGAAGCTTTCTTT
few,TRBD2,TRBJ2-1,TRBV12-3/TRBV12-4,CASGTSGNNEQFF,TGTGCCAGCGGGACTAGCGGAAACAATGAGCAGTTCTTC
-,-,TRBJ1-3,TRBV6-1,CASREGTVLSGNTIYF,TGTGCCAGCAGAGAAGGGACCGTACTCTCTGGAAACACCATATATTTT
-,-,TRBJ1-5,TRBV30,CAWSQDSNQPQHF,TGTGCCTGGAGTCAGGACAGCAATCAGCCCCAGCATTTT
-,TRBD1,TRBJ1-3,TRBV6-1,CASSAWDRVLRNTIYF,TGTGCCAGCAGTGCATGGGACAGGGTTTTACGAAACACCATATATTTT